This TCR beta chain was identified during a study of shared clonotypes between healthy human individuals. Study-wide background: A couple of women and a few men aged 18 to 49 served as donors. Findings and limits, study-wide: Against clonotypes common to all four donors, non-shared ones had lower generation probabilities.

V was pared by 2 bases and J by 2 bases, with 12 bases between. The V gene's germline CDR1 is SGHVS and CDR2 FQNEAQ. The CDR3 sequence is 15 residues long. With respect to this clone: The antigen is unknown.

Generated by immunoSEQ multiplex PCR, the TCRdb table keeps only in-frame clones and is missing some. The sample holds fewer than 1.8 million clones, 97% to 99% seen once. This receptor was identified in a man aged 25 to 40 in good health. The sequenced material came from naive CD4+ T cells sorted from blood. Subset defined: CD45RA+ positively selected. The chain employs TRBV7-8 and TRBJ1-1, with D possibly being TRBD1 (5 bases). The CDR3 sequence is CASSLSGIKNTEAFF. Here the CDR3 DNA reads TGTGCCAGCAGCTTATCAGGGATAAAAAACACTGAAGCTTTCTTT.